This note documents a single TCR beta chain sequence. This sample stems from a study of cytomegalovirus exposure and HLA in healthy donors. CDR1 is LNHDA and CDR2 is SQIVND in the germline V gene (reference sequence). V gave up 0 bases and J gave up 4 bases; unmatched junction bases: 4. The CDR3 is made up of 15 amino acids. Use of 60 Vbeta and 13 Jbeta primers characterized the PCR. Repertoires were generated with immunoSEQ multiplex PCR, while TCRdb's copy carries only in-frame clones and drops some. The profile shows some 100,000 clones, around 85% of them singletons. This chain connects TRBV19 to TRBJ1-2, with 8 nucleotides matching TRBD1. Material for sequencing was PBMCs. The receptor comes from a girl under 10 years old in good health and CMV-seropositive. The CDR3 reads CASSIDHRGVYGYTF. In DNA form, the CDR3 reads TGTGCCAGTAGTATAGACCACAGGGGGGTCTATGGCTACACCTTC.